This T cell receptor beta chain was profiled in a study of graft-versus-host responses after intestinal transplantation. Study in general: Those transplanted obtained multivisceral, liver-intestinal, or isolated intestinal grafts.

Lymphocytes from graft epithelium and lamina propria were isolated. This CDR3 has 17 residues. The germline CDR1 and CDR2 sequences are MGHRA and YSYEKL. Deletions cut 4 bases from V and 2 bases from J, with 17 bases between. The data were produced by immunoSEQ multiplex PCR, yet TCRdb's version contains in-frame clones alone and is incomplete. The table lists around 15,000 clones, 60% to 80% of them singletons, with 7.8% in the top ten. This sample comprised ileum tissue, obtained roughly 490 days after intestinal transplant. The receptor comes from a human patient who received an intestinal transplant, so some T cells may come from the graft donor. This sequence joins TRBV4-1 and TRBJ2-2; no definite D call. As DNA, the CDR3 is TGCGCCAGCAGCCTTCTCGCCTCCATGAGAAACACCGGGGAGCTGTTTTTT. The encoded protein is CASSLLASMRNTGELFF.